This T cell receptor beta chain was captured by sequencing in a study of spatial heterogeneity in lung cancer. Study details: Beta-chain sequences consistently outnumbered alpha-chain sequences in detection. The mean occurrence of each unique TCR and UMI combination in raw reads exceeded nine. Study-level points and caveats: At tumor resection, ubiquitous expanded TCRs were detected in blood more often than later.

Turning to this clonotype: Its matching antigen is unknown.

On each TCR cDNA molecule, a unique molecular identifier was present. One entry per CDR3 protein, called by TCRdb with MiXCR from the 5' RACE reads. The sample contains roughly 91,000 distinct CDR3 sequences, approximately 20% of which appear only once. The germline V gene encodes CDR1 SGHRS and CDR2 YFSETQ. The CDR3 runs to 15 residues. Time point of the sample: sample taken at primary tumor resection. The input material, whole RNA from tumor, nontumor lung or frozen PBMC, was sequenced unsorted. This TCR derives from a male donor with early-stage non-small cell lung cancer. The starting material was PBMCs, obtained at surgery. The V call is TRBV5-1, the J call TRBJ2-7; 10 bases fit TRBD2. The DNA end is more similar to TRBJ2-1, so the J call may be wrong. In DNA, the CDR3 is TGCGCCAGCAGCCGTGGGACTAGCGACTCCTACGAGCAGTTCTTC. Residues: CASSRGTSDSYEQFF.